This T cell receptor (beta chain) was captured in a study of CD4 T cells in relation to SARS-CoV-2 and coronaviruses. The overall study: After roughly 9 days of antigen culture, PBMC TCR beta CDR3s were sequenced. The negative reference was HIV-1 Nef peptide pool or peptide-free culture.

This clone was observed once. Its antigen is not known. The germline V and J ends were trimmed by 3 bases and 0 bases, with 13 bases remaining between them. Germline V CDR1 and CDR2: MGHDK, SYGVNS. The CDR3 covers 16 residues. CD4+ T cells from unexposed donors were obtained before the COVID-19 pandemic (2011-2018). The cells were cultured for 10 days before CD4+ T cells were isolated. As cell numbers allowed, unexposed-donor CD4+ T cells faced SARS-CoV-2 S/N and four cold-coronavirus spikes. On days 3 and 7, cultures got half fresh IL-2 medium. The assay was immunoSEQ multiplex PCR, and TCRdb's table has in-frame clones only and misses some. The table shows roughly 21,000 clones, with roughly 82% occurring only once.

Sequenced input: CD4+ T cells from PBMCs, cultured in vitro. V gene TRBV25-1 combines with J gene TRBJ2-3; D gene ambiguous. This sequence was found in a human donor in good health. Written as DNA, the CDR3 is TGTGCCAGCAGTGATTCTGGGATTCCTAGCACAGATACGCAGTATTTT. Its protein is CASSDSGIPSTDTQYF. Full variable domain (rest looked up from reference TRBV25-1 and TRBJ2-3): EADIYQTPRYLVIGTGKKITLECSQTMGHDKMYWYQQDPGMELHLIHYSYGVNSTEKGDLSSESTVSRIRTEHFPLTLESARPSHTSQYLCASSDSGIPSTDTQYFGPGTRLTVL.